One sample yielded the 13 T cell receptor beta chains listed below, sequenced in a study of post-analysis software for immune sequencing data. These receptors have no known antigen. Regarding the study as a whole: Higher frequency in patients than in controls was seen for about five TRBV segments, with TRBV5-6, TRBV5-1 and TRBV20-1 among them.

Sequencing libraries made from TCR beta cDNA carried unique molecular identifiers. A single record per CDR3 protein comes from TCRdb applying MiXCR to the PCR reads. The sample records approximately 690,000 distinct CDR3 sequences, roughly three fifths being singletons. What was sequenced was blood. These TCRs come from a girl between 2 and 10 years old with multiple sclerosis.

The rearrangement links TRBV7-8 to TRBJ2-3; TRBD1 matches at 9 bases. CDR3 length: 17 residues. CDR1 and CDR2 from the germline V gene are SGHVS and FQNEAQ. The V segment lost 4 bases and the J segment 2 bases; nucleotides outside the gene matches: 10. This chain's CDR3 is CASSSPRGTGTTDTQYF. The CDR3 nucleotides read TGTGCCAGCAGCTCCCCTCGGGGGACAGGGACCACAGATACGCAGTATTTT.

This clonotype was detected only a few times. The rearrangement links TRBV10-2 to TRBJ2-4, with D possibly TRBD2 on 6 matching bases. CDR3 length: 14 amino acids. The germline V gene has CDR1 WSHSY and CDR2 SAAADI. Trimming shortened V by 0 bases and J by 5 bases, and 8 bases separated the two germline ends. CDR3 sequence reads: CASSESSGQNIQYF. The CDR3 coding sequence is TGCGCCAGCAGTGAGTCCAGCGGGCAAAACATTCAGTACTTC.

This rearrangement joins TRBV7-2 to TRBJ2-3; 13 bases agree with TRBD2. The trim removed 2 bases at V and 1 base at J, leaving 6 bases unmatched. This CDR3 region has 18 residues. The germline V gene has CDR1 SGHTA and CDR2 FQGNSA. The CDR3 nucleotides read TGTGCCAGCAGCTTACTACTAGCGGGGGGGCGCGGCACAGATACGCAGTATTTT. It is translated as CASSLLLAGGRGTDTQYF.

The chain links TRBV12-3 or TRBV12-4 to TRBJ1-2; tentative D call: TRBD1 (5 bases). Trimming shortened V by 7 bases and J by 2 bases, and 14 bases separated the two germline ends. The CDR3 has 14 amino acids. In DNA form, the CDR3 reads TGTGCCAGCACTTCGTTGGGGCGGAACTATGGCTACACCTTC. Its protein product is CASTSLGRNYGYTF.

The V gene is TRBV7-2, the J gene TRBJ2-3; D unresolved. CDR1 SGHTA and CDR2 FQGNSA come from the germline V gene. CDR3 size: 15 residues. The V end lost 4 bases, the J end lost 0 bases, and 11 bases lay between the germline ends. The CDR3 sequence: CASSSERLSTDTQYF. Here the CDR3 DNA reads TGTGCCAGCAGCTCAGAGCGCCTTAGCACAGATACGCAGTATTTT.

This clonotype was observed a single time. The chain couples TRBV11-1 to TRBJ2-1; D is ambiguous. The V and J ends lost 3 bases and 5 bases respectively, with 14 bases between them. CDR1 is SGHAT and CDR2 is FQDESV in the germline V gene (reference sequence). The CDR3 sequence is 15 residues long. The CDR3 loop is CASSFRTVINNEQFF. The DNA for the CDR3 is TGTGCCAGCAGCTTTCGGACGGTAATTAACAATGAGCAGTTCTTC.

The chain recombines TRBV10-3 with TRBJ2-1, with D possibly matching TRBD2 (5 bases). V was shortened by 2 bases and J by 6 bases, with 14 bases between the two germline ends. The germline V gene has CDR1 ENHRY and CDR2 SYGVKD. This CDR3 region has 15 residues. CDR3 protein: CAISETEGSLNEQFF. The CDR3 region has the DNA TGTGCCATCAGTGAGACAGAGGGCAGCCTCAATGAGCAGTTCTTC.

The chain has TRBV3-1 and TRBJ2-5; D tentatively fits TRBD1 or TRBD2 (6 bases each). Trimming removed 6 bases at V and 11 bases at J, with 19 bases between. The CDR3 totals 13 residues. CDR1 is LGHDT, CDR2 YNNKEL, per germline (reference sequence). The CDR3 DNA follows: TGTGCCAGCAGTCGACAGGAGGGCAATGAGCAGTACTTC. Its translation is CASSRQEGNEQYF.

The CDR3 region has the DNA TGTGCCAGCAGCCCCGGACCAGCGGGAGTAGCGTACGAGCAGTACTTC. It encodes CASSPGPAGVAYEQYF. This sequence joins TRBV6-5 and TRBJ2-7, with 8 nucleotides matching TRBD2. The length of the CDR3 is 16 residues. The V gene's germline CDR1 is MNHEY and CDR2 SVGAGI. The V segment lost 6 bases and the J segment 4 bases; nucleotides outside the gene matches: 14.

With respect to this clonotype: The CDR3 end shows no conserved phenylalanine or tryptophan, and so a read error is likely. This chain connects TRBV20-1 to TRBJ2-1, with D possibly TRBD1 on 6 matching bases. The CDR3 length is 13 residues. In germline, CDR1 is DFQATT, CDR2 SNEGSKA (reference sequence). Trimming stripped 5 bases from V and 0 bases from J, with 8 bases between. CDR3 sequence reads: CSAVDSSYNEQFL. CDR3 nucleotide sequence: TGCAGTGCTGTGGACAGCTCCTACAATGAGCAGTTCCTC.

The rearrangement links TRBV4-2 to TRBJ2-1; 8 bases line up with TRBD1. There are 15 residues in the CDR3. Losses at the gene ends were 4 bases for V and 7 bases for J; bases not matched to a gene: 9. Germline CDR1 and CDR2: LGHNA and YNFKEQ. The CDR3 region is CASSPEGQEANEQFF. CDR3 in DNA: TGTGCCAGCAGCCCGGAGGGACAGGAGGCGAATGAGCAGTTCTTC.

V is TRBV2 and J is TRBJ2-5; D perhaps matches TRBD2 (7 bases). With 7 bases removed from V and 1 base from J, the gap between germline ends came to 16 bases. This CDR3 spans 15 amino acids. CDR1 is SNHLY and CDR2 is FYNNEI in the germline V gene. CDR3 loop: CASKGGGTFQETQYF. CDR3 nucleotides: TGTGCCAGCAAGGGGGGGGGGACTTTCCAAGAGACCCAGTACTTC.

The chain joins TRBV4-3 to TRBJ1-1; 7 bases line up with TRBD1. J was trimmed by 6 bases and V by 6 bases; bases with no gene match: 7. Germline CDR1 is LGHNA and CDR2 is YSLEER. CDR3 size: 13 residues. The CDR3 loop reads CASRDDRDPEAFF. In DNA form, the CDR3 reads TGCGCCAGCAGAGATGACAGGGACCCTGAAGCTTTCTTT.